Ten or more counts support the clone carrying this TCR beta chain. V shed 1 base and J shed 9 bases, with 14 bases lying between them. The CDR3 extends over 14 amino acids. The germline V gene has CDR1 SGHTA and CDR2 FQGNSA. This record comes from a study of T cell repertoires in cytomegalovirus infection. Study as a whole: Both a matching HLA type and CMV infection were indicated by public TCR beta signatures.

TCRdb ran MiXCR on the reads and lists one entry per CDR3 protein. The data contain a few hundred thousand distinct CDR3 sequences, more than 25% of them singletons. The TCR was taken from a human donor in good health (CMV status not recorded). Some clones in this sample may be carry-over from other donors' samples. Sequenced sample: PBMCs. The chain has TRBV7-2 and TRBJ2-3, with a possible D match to TRBD1 (5 bases). The CDR3 nucleotides read TGTGCCAGCAGCTTAGATGGGGCGATATTGACGCAGTATTTT. Its translation: CASSLDGAILTQYF.